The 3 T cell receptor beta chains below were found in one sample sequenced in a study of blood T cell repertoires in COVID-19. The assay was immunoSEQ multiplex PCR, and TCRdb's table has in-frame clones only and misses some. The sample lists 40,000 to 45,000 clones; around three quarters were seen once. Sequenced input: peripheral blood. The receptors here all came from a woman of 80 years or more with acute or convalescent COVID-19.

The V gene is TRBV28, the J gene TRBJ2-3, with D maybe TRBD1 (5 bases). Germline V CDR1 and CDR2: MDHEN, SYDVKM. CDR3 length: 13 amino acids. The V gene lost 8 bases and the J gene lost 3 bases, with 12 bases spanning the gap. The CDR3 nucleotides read TGTGCCAGCTCAGGGCAGGGTACAGATACGCAGTATTTT. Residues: CASSGQGTDTQYF.

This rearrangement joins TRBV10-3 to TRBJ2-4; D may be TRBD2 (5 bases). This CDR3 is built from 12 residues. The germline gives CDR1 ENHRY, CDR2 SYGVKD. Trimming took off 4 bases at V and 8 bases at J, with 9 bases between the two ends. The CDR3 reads CAISAGVDIQYF. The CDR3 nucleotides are TGTGCCATCAGTGCCGGGGTGGACATTCAGTACTTC.

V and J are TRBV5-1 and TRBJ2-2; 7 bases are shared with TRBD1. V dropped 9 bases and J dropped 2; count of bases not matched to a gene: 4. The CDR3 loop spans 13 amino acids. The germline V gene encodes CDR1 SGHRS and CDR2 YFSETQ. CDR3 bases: TGCGCCACTGGGACAGCAAACACCGGGGAGCTGTTTTTT. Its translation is CATGTANTGELFF.